This T cell receptor (beta chain) was captured by sequencing in a study of PD-L1 blockade in urothelial cancer. The time point denotes: pretreatment peripheral blood. Between 1 and 8 samples per patient were obtained, pretreatment and on-treatment. This table comes from immunoSEQ multiplex PCR, and its TCRdb copy is limited to in-frame clones, with some not included. The sample consists of 95,000 to 100,000 clones, roughly 84% of them appearing once. Germline V lookup: CDR1 SGHNT, CDR2 YENEEA. V was clipped by 1 base and J by 1 base, with 4 bases between them. The CDR3 has 14 residues. Notes on the study in general: At the 3-week point, tumor-associated blood clones expanded more in durable-benefit patients.

This clone showed up just once. Its antigen is as yet unknown. V usage is TRBV11-3 and J usage is TRBJ2-2; D ambiguous. The sample consisted of PBMCs, taken around atezolizumab (anti-PD-L1) treatment. This TCR was recovered from a man between 60 and 75 years old with urothelial cancer. The chain's CDR3 is CASSLAVNTGELFF. The CDR3 nucleotides read TGTGCCAGCAGCTTAGCCGTGAACACCGGGGAGCTGTTTTTT.